The present TCR beta chain was sequenced within a study of blood T cells in healthy people across ages. A sample-barcoded 5' primer and a J-beta primer mix were used in a second PCR of roughly 7 to 11 cycles. TCRdb fed the 5' RACE reads into MiXCR, producing one record per CDR3 protein. The repertoire holds 1,100,000 or so distinct CDR3 sequences, 40% to 45% seen once, with approximately 17% in the top ten. Germline CDR1 and CDR2: DFQATT and SNEGSKA (reference sequence). The CDR3 covers 12 residues. Material for sequencing was blood. The source of this sequence is a woman in her sixties in good health. The V gene is TRBV20-1, the J gene TRBJ2-5; D perhaps matches TRBD1 (6 bases). The end of the DNA fits TRBJ2-7 better, so the J call may be wrong. The CDR3: CSAGAGFGEQYF. In nucleotides, the CDR3 is TGCAGTGCGGGGGCAGGGTTCGGCGAGCAGTACTTC.